This T cell receptor (beta chain) was recorded in a study of monozygotic twins with inflammatory bowel disease. The study, taken as a whole, reports: A single strong clonotype or signal linked to IBD was not supported.

For this clonotype: Its antigen is undetermined.

Germline assignment: CDR1 SGHDN and CDR2 FVKESK. The CDR3 sequence is 14 residues long. Two nested PCRs, around 16 and 10 cycles, amplified TCRalpha and TCRbeta cDNA. TCRdb reanalyzed the 5' RACE reads and collapses them to one entry per CDR3 protein, without DNA. This table lists about 380,000 distinct CDR3 sequences. The chain is built from TRBV14 and TRBJ2-1. The receptor was derived from a human donor with ulcerative colitis or Crohn's disease, or a healthy co-twin of an affected twin (not recorded which). Sequencing was done on a sample of blood. CDR3: CASSQDLDINEQFF.